What follows is one T cell receptor beta chain and its context. Primers included in the PCR were 60 Vbeta and 13 Jbeta primers. Authors' data handling: It was a later analysis that counted tens of millions of unique TCR beta chains, of which some 9.9 million were shared. Assay used: immunoSEQ multiplex PCR; TCRdb lists only in-frame clones, some missing. The DNA gave D and trimming, while V, J and clone size come from that table. This sample yields under 200,000 clones, of which almost 80% are seen a single time; around an eighth belongs to the top ten. The data stem from a study of cytomegalovirus exposure and HLA in healthy donors. This CDR3 comprises 14 residues. V trimming: 3 bases; J trimming: 3 bases; junction bases outside the gene matches: 1. The germline V gene has CDR1 SGHRS and CDR2 YFSETQ.

The V and J genes are TRBV5-1 and TRBJ2-3, with 10 positions matching TRBD2. The clonotype comes from a man in his fifties in good health and CMV-seropositive. Sequenced sample: PBMCs. The CDR3 protein is CASSSGLATDTQYF. The DNA of the CDR3 is TGCGCCAGCAGCTCGGGACTAGCGACAGATACGCAGTATTTT.